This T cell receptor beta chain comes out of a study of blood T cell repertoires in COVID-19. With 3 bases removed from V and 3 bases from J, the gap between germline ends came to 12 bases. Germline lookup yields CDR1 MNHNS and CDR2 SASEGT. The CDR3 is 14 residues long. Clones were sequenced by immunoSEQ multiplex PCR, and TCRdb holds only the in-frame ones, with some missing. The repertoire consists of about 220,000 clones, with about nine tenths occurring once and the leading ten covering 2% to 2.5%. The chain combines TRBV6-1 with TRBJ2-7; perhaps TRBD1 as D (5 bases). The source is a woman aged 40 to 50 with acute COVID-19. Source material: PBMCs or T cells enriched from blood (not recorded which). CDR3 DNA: TGTGCCAGCAGTGATATAAGGGGCGGCTACGAGCAGTACGTC. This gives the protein CASSDIRGGYEQYV.